Presented here are 14 T cell receptor beta chains from one specimen sequenced in a study of breast tumors, draining lymph nodes, adjacent tissues. Axillary draining lymph nodes of breast cancer patients supplied the node samples. TCRdb analysed the multiplex PCR reads with MiXCR anew, one entry per CDR3 protein. The profile shows fewer than 200,000 distinct CDR3 sequences, roughly 35% of them singletons. Sequencing input: axillary lymph node tissue. All receptors derive from a female donor with breast cancer. Some clones in this sample may be carry-over from other donors' samples.

The chain recombines TRBV12-3 or TRBV12-4 with TRBJ1-1; D gene unclear. V dropped 3 bases and J dropped 7 bases, with 15 bases sitting between them. The CDR3 has 14 residues. The CDR3 protein is CASSFWTERDEAFF. CDR3 nucleotides: TGTGCCAGCAGTTTTTGGACGGAGAGAGATGAAGCTTTCTTT.

On this clonotype: Relative to the germline gene, one junction end is altered; a read error may explain this. CDR3 nucleotide sequence: TGCGCCGGCAGCTTGGGGCCTACTAGCGGCAGTACAGATACGCAGTATTTT. This translates into CAGSLGPTSGSTDTQYF. The chain has TRBV5-1 and TRBJ2-3; 8 bases agree with TRBD2. CDR1 SGHRS and CDR2 YFSETQ come from the germline V gene. This CDR3 is built from 17 residues.

Many counts were recorded for this clonotype. The V gene is TRBV5-1, the J gene TRBJ1-3; TRBD1 is a possible D gene (5 bases). The CDR3 is 14 residues long. V was cut by 7 bases and J by 2 bases, with 13 bases left in between. The V gene's germline CDR1 is SGHRS and CDR2 YFSETQ. CDR3 DNA sequence: TGCGCCAGCGGAGGGGACGGAGCTGGAAACACCATATATTTT. As protein: CASGGDGAGNTIYF.

This clonotype has a single count. This may be a read error: a much more frequent sequence differs by one nucleotide. The chain is built from TRBV7-8 and TRBJ2-5; 11 nucleotides match TRBD2. Germline values: CDR1 SGHVS, CDR2 FQNEAQ. The CDR3 sequence is 17 residues long. The DNA for the CDR3 is TGTGCCAGCAGCCAAGAGGTGCTAGCGGGGGGACGAGAGACCCTGTACTTC. Translation: CASSQEVLAGGRETLYF.

This clonotype was seen repeatedly, ten times or more. V gene TRBV9 combines with J gene TRBJ2-3; D unclear. The CDR3 runs to 14 residues. Deletions cut 0 bases from V and 2 bases from J, with 7 bases between. Germline V gene sequence: CDR1 SGDLS, CDR2 YYNGEE. The CDR3, as DNA: TGTGCCAGCAGCGTAGATAAGCCCACAGATACGCAGTATTTT. This codes for CASSVDKPTDTQYF.

This clonotype was found many times. A much larger clone differs by one base, so this may be a read error. The rearrangement uses TRBV7-9 and TRBJ2-3; tentative D call: TRBD1 (6 bases). Germline assignment: CDR1 SEHNR and CDR2 FQNEAQ (reference sequence). The CDR3 runs to 17 residues. The DNA of the CDR3 is TGTGCCAGCAGCTTAGGGCAGACAGGTGCTAGGACAGATCCGCAGTATTTT. This sequence encodes CASSLGQTGARTDPQYF.

This clonotype was observed at least ten times. The rearrangement uses TRBV4-2 and TRBJ1-4; D uncertain. Germline V lookup: CDR1 LGHNA, CDR2 YNFKEQ. There are 17 residues in the CDR3. Trimming removed 4 bases from V and 0 bases from J, with 15 bases in between. CDR3 amino acids: CASSRINPGTTNEKLFF. CDR3 in DNA: TGTGCCAGCAGCCGTATAAACCCAGGAACAACTAATGAAAAACTGTTTTTT.

This clonotype showed up just a few times. The chain employs TRBV28 and TRBJ2-2, with 7 bases lining up with TRBD2. CDR3 length equals 16 residues. Germline loops: CDR1 MDHEN, CDR2 SYDVKM. The trim removed 6 bases at V and 4 bases at J, leaving 11 bases unmatched. The CDR3 sequence: CASRTPGLAGTGELFF. As DNA, the CDR3 is TGTGCCAGCAGGACTCCGGGGTTAGCGGGCACCGGGGAGCTGTTTTTT.

Remarks on this clonotype: Germline and junction disagree at one end, which may indicate a read error. The V gene is TRBV9, the J gene TRBJ2-7; D is ambiguous. The CDR3 sequence is 14 residues long. Germline CDR1 reads SGDLS; CDR2 reads YYNGEE. The chain's CDR3 is CASGVGGGPYEQSF. The CDR3 DNA is TGTGCCAGCGGCGTAGGTGGCGGACCCTACGAGCAGTCCTTC. The full variable domain, in which reference TRBV9 and TRBJ2-7 provide the parts outside the CDR3, is DSGVTQTPKHLITATGQRVTLRCSPRSGDLSVYWYQQSLDQGLQFLIQYYNGEERAKGNILERFSAQQFPDLHSELNLSSLELGDSALYFCASGVGGGPYEQSFGPGTRLTVT.

About this clonotype itself: A much larger clone differs by one base, so this may be a read error. The chain employs TRBV5-6 and TRBJ2-7; TRBD1 is a possible D gene (5 bases). The ends were cut back, 1 base at V and 2 bases at J, with 13 bases in the middle. The CDR3 has 15 amino acids. Germline V gene sequence: CDR1 SGHDT, CDR2 YYEEEE. The DNA for the CDR3 is TGTGCCAGCAGCTTGCAGGGAACAATCCCCTACGAGCAGTACTTC. It codes for CASSLQGTIPYEQYF. Full variable domain (outside the CDR3, taken from reference TRBV5-6 and TRBJ2-7): DAGVTQSPTHLIKTRGQQVTLRCSPKSGHDTVSWYQQALGQGPQFIFQYYEEEERQRGNFPDRFSGHQFPNYSSELNVNALLLGDSALYLCASSLQGTIPYEQYFGPGTRLTVT.

The sample holds many counts of this clonotype. The rearrangement links TRBV5-1 to TRBJ2-7, with 7 bases aligning to TRBD2. J gave up 3 bases and V 0 bases, and 3 bases lay outside the gene matches. The CDR3 spans 14 residues. Per germline, CDR1 SGHRS and CDR2 YFSETQ. The CDR3 coding sequence is TGCGCCAGCAGCTTGGCGGGAGGTAACTACGAGCAGTACTTC. Protein: CASSLAGGNYEQYF.

This clonotype was picked up many times. The chain links TRBV7-2 to TRBJ2-7; 12 positions match TRBD2. Germline assignment: CDR1 SGHTA and CDR2 FQGNSA. CDR3 length: 15 residues. V lost 4 bases to trimming and J lost 7 bases; unmatched junction nucleotides: 8. The CDR3 sequence: CASSSSSGRASEQYF. Here the CDR3 DNA reads TGTGCCAGCAGCTCCTCTAGCGGGAGGGCCAGTGAGCAGTACTTC.

The chain has TRBV12-3 or TRBV12-4 and TRBJ1-6, with TRBD1 identical over 7 bases. V lost 4 bases, J lost 6 bases, and 3 bases stayed unmatched. CDR3 size: 14 residues. CDR3 amino acids: CASSWQGGNSPLHF. CDR3 sequence (DNA): TGTGCCAGCAGTTGGCAGGGGGGTAATTCACCCCTCCACTTT.

On this clonotype: Because it lacks the conserved phenylalanine or tryptophan at the end, this CDR3 is likely a read error. The rearrangement uses TRBV19 and TRBJ1-5; 7 positions agree with TRBD1. The CDR3 extends over 16 amino acids. The trim removed 11 bases at V and 7 bases at J, leaving 20 bases unmatched. Germline values: CDR1 LNHDA, CDR2 SQIVND (reference sequence). For the CDR3, the DNA is TGTGCCCGTCAGACCAGAGTCACCGGGACAGTGCAGCCCCAGCATTCT. This gives the protein CARQTRVTGTVQPQHS.